This passage covers 13 T cell receptor beta chains from one sample sequenced in a study of T cells in Graves' hyperthyroidism and ophthalmopathy (dated 2019 in TCRdb). Library preparation was by multiplex PCR. The run used an Illumina HiSeq 2000. The TCR beta CDR3 regions were amplified from the RNA transcripts. The TCR CDR3 was subjected to a first round of RT-PCR using the HTBI primer set and the Qiagen OneStep RT-PCR kit. TCRdb applied fastp at Q25 and MiXCR to the public reads, then kept only in-frame beta chains. All rows with the same CDR3 protein become a single entry with the most common DNA and genes. Here the sample has about 250,000 distinct CDR3 sequences; approximately 24% occur a single time. About a third of the sample is in the top ten clones. Input material: blood. Receptors originate from a woman aged 40 to 50 with Graves' ophthalmopathy.

This clonotype was seen ten or more times. The CDR3 nucleotides read TGTGCCAGCTCCCCGGGACAGACACTTGAAGCTTTCTTT. This translates into CASSPGQTLEAFF. This chain uses TRBV18 with TRBJ1-1, with 7 bases lining up with TRBD1. Germline lookup yields CDR1 KGHSH and CDR2 LQKENI. CDR3 length: 13 residues. V lost 6 bases to trimming and J lost 7 bases; unmatched junction nucleotides: 8.

This clonotype was counted many times. This rearrangement joins TRBV3-1 to TRBJ2-7, with 11 positions matching TRBD2. Germline trimming cut 4 bases from V and 7 bases from J; bases unmatched to any gene: 9. This CDR3 spans 15 amino acids. Germline CDR1 reads LGHDT; CDR2 reads YNNKEL (reference sequence). The CDR3 DNA follows: TGTGCCAGCAGCCTAGGAGTAGCGGGAGGGAGGGAGCAGTACTTC. It codes for CASSLGVAGGREQYF.

This clonotype has only a few counts. The chain couples TRBV4-1 to TRBJ1-1, with D unclear. The CDR3 runs to 15 residues. Germline CDR1 reads MGHRA; CDR2 reads YSYEKL. Trimming took off 0 bases at V and 0 bases at J, with 8 bases between the two ends. The CDR3 nucleotides are TGCGCCAGCAGCCAAGAACCCGGGATGAACACTGAAGCTTTCTTT. Protein sequence: CASSQEPGMNTEAFF.

There are many counts of this clonotype. Here the CDR3 DNA reads TGTGCCACCTCAGGCCGGGACTACAACACCGGGGAGCTGTTTTTT. This translates into CATSGRDYNTGELFF. The genes are TRBV2 and TRBJ2-2, with 7 bases aligning to TRBD2. Looked up from germline, CDR1 is SNHLY and CDR2 is FYNNEI. V was clipped by 10 bases and J by 2 bases; unmatched bases: 10. The CDR3 extends over 15 amino acids.

This chain connects TRBV2 to TRBJ1-5; D is perhaps TRBD1 (5 bases). V was clipped by 6 bases and J by 3 bases, with 12 bases between them. From germline, CDR1 is SNHLY and CDR2 FYNNEI. This CDR3 contains 14 residues. CDR3 sequence reads: CASSRVSDNQPQHF. For the CDR3, the DNA is TGTGCCAGCAGCAGGGTATCCGACAATCAGCCCCAGCATTTT.

This clonotype was detected many times. The chain recombines TRBV27 with TRBJ2-7, with TRBD2 matching 8 bases. CDR1 is MNHEY and CDR2 is SMNVEV in the germline V gene (reference sequence). CDR3 length: 16 amino acids. V lost 0 bases to trimming and J lost 6 bases; unmatched junction nucleotides: 10. In nucleotides, the CDR3 is TGTGCCAGCAGTTTATCGGGGGCCGGGAGGGCTCTCGAGCAGTACTTC. Protein product: CASSLSGAGRALEQYF.

This clonotype has ten or more counts. The V call is TRBV20-1, the J call TRBJ1-1; TRBD1 is a possible D gene (5 bases). CDR1 is DFQATT and CDR2 is SNEGSKA in the germline V gene (reference sequence). The CDR3 covers 14 residues. V was trimmed by 5 bases and J by 5 bases, leaving 18 bases between them. The CDR3 spells CSAPRQGVVTEAFF. DNA of the CDR3: TGCAGTGCTCCCCGGCAAGGGGTCGTGACTGAAGCTTTCTTT.

This clonotype was recorded at least ten times. This sequence joins TRBV4-1 and TRBJ2-5, with D possibly TRBD2 on 5 matching bases. Germline V gives CDR1 MGHRA, CDR2 YSYEKL. The CDR3 is 16 residues long. Trimming took off 0 bases at V and 1 base at J, with 12 bases between the two ends. The CDR3 bases are TGCGCCAGCAGCCAAGAGGCGACTAACCCCCAAGAGACCCAGTACTTC. This codes for CASSQEATNPQETQYF.

This clonotype showed up many times. The J gene is TRBJ2-7, the V gene TRBV10-3; 9 bases are shared with TRBD1. The CDR3 is 12 amino acids. Per the germline V gene, CDR1 is ENHRY and CDR2 is SYGVKD. With V trimmed by 6 bases and J by 6 bases, 3 bases remained unmatched. The CDR3 bases are TGTGCCATCAGGGGGACAGGGATCGAGCAGTACTTC. This sequence encodes CAIRGTGIEQYF.

At least ten counts were recorded for this clonotype. The chain recombines TRBV5-4 with TRBJ2-7; D assignment may be TRBD1 or TRBD2 (5 bases each). The CDR3 has 13 residues. V shed 3 bases and J shed 2 bases, with 9 bases lying between them. Per the germline V gene, CDR1 is SGHNT and CDR2 is YYREEE (reference sequence). DNA of the CDR3: TGTGCCAGCAGCTGGGGACCTGCCTACGAGCAGTACTTC. Residues: CASSWGPAYEQYF.

This clonotype was observed many times. CDR3 in amino acids: CASSLSGRLNTEAFF. The CDR3 coding sequence is TGTGCCAGCAGTTTAAGTGGCAGACTGAACACTGAAGCTTTCTTT. The rearrangement links TRBV12-3 or TRBV12-4 to TRBJ1-1; no clear D gene. The CDR3 length is 15 residues. Trimming took 2 bases from V and 0 from J, leaving 10 bases between them.

This clonotype was counted a few times. The chain uses TRBV12-3 or TRBV12-4 and TRBJ1-1, with D possibly being TRBD1 (5 bases). The germline V and J ends were trimmed by 3 bases and 1 base, with 9 bases remaining between them. The CDR3 covers 14 residues. The chain's CDR3 is CASSFLGQNTEAFF. The CDR3 region has the DNA TGTGCCAGCAGTTTCTTAGGACAGAACACTGAAGCTTTCTTT.

The sample holds many counts of this clonotype. This chain connects TRBV7-6 to TRBJ2-2, with 10 bases aligning to TRBD2. The CDR3 runs to 17 residues. The germline V gene encodes CDR1 SGHVS and CDR2 FNYEAQ. The J segment lost 8 bases and the V segment lost 5 bases, leaving 14 bases of the junction unmatched. Here the CDR3 reads CASSPWGLAGVGGELFF. CDR3 coding DNA: TGTGCCAGCAGCCCCTGGGGGCTAGCGGGAGTAGGTGGGGAGCTGTTTTTT.